A single sample is the source of the 25 T cell receptor beta chains below, sequenced in a study of T cell responses to AZD1222 COVID-19 vaccine. The assay was immunoSEQ multiplex PCR, and TCRdb's table has in-frame clones only and misses some. In the table there are approximately 90,000 clones, 91% of which are singletons. Specimen: peripheral blood, collected on day 0 of AZD1222 vaccination. These receptors originate from an adult in good health.

The rearrangement joins TRBV28 to TRBJ2-7; D is perhaps TRBD1 or TRBD2 (5 bases each). The V and J ends lost 2 bases and 2 bases respectively, with 10 bases between them. CDR1 and CDR2 from the germline V gene are MDHEN and SYDVKM. The CDR3 runs 14 residues. The CDR3 nucleotides read TGTGCCAGCAGTTTAGGTCCGGGGCCCTACGAGCAGTACTTC. This translates into CASSLGPGPYEQYF.

Only one count was recorded for this clone. This rearrangement joins TRBV29-1 to TRBJ2-4, with D unresolved. This CDR3 spans 13 amino acids. V was pared by 0 bases and J by 5 bases, with 8 bases between. Germline V gives CDR1 SQVTM, CDR2 ANQGSEA. This CDR3 reads CSVEDRVQNIQYF. The CDR3 region has the DNA TGCAGCGTTGAAGATAGAGTGCAAAACATTCAGTACTTC. Using reference TRBV29-1 and TRBJ2-4 for the parts outside the CDR3, the full variable domain is SAVISQKPSRDICQRGTSLTIQCQVDSQVTMMFWYRQQPGQSLTLIATANQGSEATYESGFVIDKFPISRPNLTFSTLTVSNMSPEDSSIYLCSVEDRVQNIQYFGAGTRLSVL.

CDR3 in amino acids: CASSAAAYQETQYF. CDR3 DNA: TGTGCCAGCAGCGCCGCTGCCTACCAAGAGACCCAGTACTTC. The V gene is TRBV9, the J gene TRBJ2-5; D uncertain. The V and J ends lost 3 bases and 0 bases respectively, with 9 bases between them. The CDR3 is made up of 14 amino acids. Per the germline V gene, CDR1 is SGDLS and CDR2 is YYNGEE.

The chain joins TRBV9 to TRBJ1-3; TRBD1 matches at 7 bases. The germline V gene has CDR1 SGDLS and CDR2 YYNGEE. The junction had 7 bases not matched to a gene; V was cut back by 4 bases and J by 0 bases. The CDR3 consists of 16 residues. CDR3 amino acids: CASSLGTASSGNTIYF. In DNA, the CDR3 is TGTGCCAGCAGCCTGGGGACAGCGAGCTCTGGAAACACCATATATTTT.

CDR3 region: CASSQDRDIQYF. CDR3 nucleotides: TGCGCCAGCAGCCAGGACAGGGACATTCAGTACTTC. This chain uses TRBV5-1 with TRBJ2-4, with 8 bases lining up with TRBD1. Germline loops: CDR1 SGHRS, CDR2 YFSETQ. The CDR3 sequence is 12 residues long. With 4 bases clipped from V and 8 bases from J, the junction kept 2 bases outside the gene matches.

V gene TRBV10-3 combines with J gene TRBJ1-5; the match to TRBD1 covers 7 bases. This CDR3 is 13 amino acids long. CDR1 ENHRY and CDR2 SYGVKD come from the germline V gene. Trimming took 6 bases from V and 5 from J; bases not matched to a gene: 4. The CDR3 sequence is CAIRQGGDQPQHF. CDR3 nucleotides: TGTGCCATCAGGCAGGGGGGGGATCAGCCCCAGCATTTT.

The rearrangement links TRBV6-4 to TRBJ2-1; D gene ambiguous. Germline V gives CDR1 MRHNA, CDR2 SNTAGT. This CDR3 is built from 15 residues. Trimming removed 6 bases from V and 0 bases from J, with 12 bases in between. CDR3 coding DNA: TGTGCCAGCAGCCTCGGCGTTAGCTCCTACAATGAGCAGTTCTTC. Amino acids: CASSLGVSSYNEQFF.

This clone was observed a single time. This chain joins TRBV5-1 and TRBJ2-5; possibly TRBD1 for D (5 bases). The CDR3 extends over 11 amino acids. Trimming stripped 5 bases from V and 5 bases from J, with 7 bases between. CDR1 and CDR2 from the germline V gene are SGHRS and YFSETQ. CDR3 loop: CASRQEETQYF. The CDR3 DNA is TGCGCCAGCAGACAGGAGGAGACCCAGTACTTC. Drawing the rest from reference TRBV5-1 and TRBJ2-5, the complete variable domain is KAGVTQTPRYLIKTRGQQVTLSCSPISGHRSVSWYQQTPGQGLQFLFEYFSETQRNKGNFPGRFSGRQFSNSRSEMNVSTLELGDSALYLCASRQEETQYFGPGTRLLVL.

The genes are TRBV7-9 and TRBJ1-1; unclear D gene. CDR1 is SEHNR, CDR2 FQNEAQ, per germline (reference sequence). The CDR3 is 15 residues long. V gave up 1 base and J gave up 2 bases, with 11 bases separating them. CDR3 sequence reads: CASSLGWRANTEAFF. The CDR3 nucleotides read TGTGCCAGCAGCTTAGGGTGGCGGGCTAACACTGAAGCTTTCTTT.

The chain is built from TRBV7-9 and TRBJ1-6; 7 bases are a match to TRBD1. CDR1 is SEHNR and CDR2 is FQNEAQ in the germline V gene (reference sequence). This CDR3 contains 14 residues. The J segment lost 8 bases and the V segment lost 2 bases, leaving 3 bases of the junction unmatched. The CDR3 region is CASSLRQGDSPLHF. The CDR3 region has the DNA TGTGCCAGCAGCTTAAGACAGGGAGATTCACCCCTCCACTTT.

This chain connects TRBV7-3 to TRBJ1-1; D call uncertain. Germline V gene data show CDR1 as SGHTA and CDR2 as FQGTGA. The germline V and J ends were trimmed by 5 bases and 5 bases, with 18 bases remaining between them. The CDR3 spans 15 residues. The CDR3 DNA sequence: TGTGCCAGCAGCCCAATAGGGCCCATCGGTACTGAAGCTTTCTTT. Its protein is CASSPIGPIGTEAFF.

V is TRBV7-2 and J is TRBJ1-5, with no clear D. V was pared by 3 bases and J by 4 bases, with 7 bases between. CDR1 SGHTA and CDR2 FQGNSA come from the germline V gene. CDR3 length: 13 residues. CDR3 amino acids: CASSLQMNQPQHF. The CDR3 coding sequence is TGTGCCAGCAGCTTGCAAATGAATCAGCCCCAGCATTTT.

This chain links TRBV7-9 with TRBJ1-3, with D perhaps matching TRBD1 (5 bases). Looked up from germline, CDR1 is SEHNR and CDR2 is FQNEAQ (reference sequence). This CDR3 has 13 residues. Trimming pared 8 bases from V and 2 bases from J, leaving 10 bases between. CDR3 region: CASLGEAGNTIYF. CDR3 bases: TGTGCCAGCTTGGGGGAAGCTGGAAACACCATATATTTT.

V gene TRBV10-3 combines with J gene TRBJ2-3; 10 bases are shared with TRBD2. J gave up 1 base and V 6 bases, and 4 bases lay outside the gene matches. There are 15 residues in the CDR3. CDR1 and CDR2 from the germline V gene are ENHRY and SYGVKD. The CDR3 protein is CAIRSGGARTDTQYF. CDR3 bases: TGTGCCATCAGGAGCGGGGGGGCCCGCACAGATACGCAGTATTTT.

The genes are TRBV11-1 and TRBJ2-3; either TRBD1 or TRBD2 may supply D (5 bases each). V lost 5 bases and J lost 2, with 17 bases in between. CDR1 and CDR2 (germline): SGHAT, FQDESV (reference sequence). The CDR3 is 16 amino acids. CDR3 residues: CASSEPRGLTTDTQYF. For the CDR3, the DNA is TGTGCCAGCAGCGAACCACGGGGCTTGACCACAGATACGCAGTATTTT.

In its sample, this clone was seen once. V gene TRBV21-1 combines with J gene TRBJ1-5. TRBV21-1 is labeled a pseudogene. This CDR3 spans 13 amino acids. The CDR3 loop is CANIDGSNQPQHF. The CDR3 DNA reads TGTGCCAATATCGACGGTAGCAATCAGCCCCAGCATTTT.

The V call is TRBV6-4, the J call TRBJ2-1, with D possibly TRBD2 on 6 matching bases. This CDR3 is built from 15 residues. Deletions cut 0 bases from V and 3 bases from J, with 9 bases between. Germline V gives CDR1 MRHNA, CDR2 SNTAGT. The DNA of the CDR3 is TGTGCCAGCAGTGACTCAGGCGGGGACTACAATGAGCAGTTCTTC. This gives the protein CASSDSGGDYNEQFF.

The chain carries TRBV28 and TRBJ2-2, with TRBD1 matching over 9 bases. Per germline, CDR1 MDHEN and CDR2 SYDVKM. The CDR3 spans 15 residues. Trimming removed 6 bases from V and 4 bases from J; junction bases left unmatched: 6. Here the CDR3 DNA reads TGTGCCAGCAGACAAGACAGGGGGACCACCGGGGAGCTGTTTTTT. This translates into CASRQDRGTTGELFF.

This chain joins TRBV4-1 and TRBJ2-7; a possible D gene is TRBD2 (5 bases). Per germline, CDR1 MGHRA and CDR2 YSYEKL. The V end lost 3 bases, the J end lost 4 bases, and 22 bases lay between the germline ends. This CDR3 contains 17 residues. This chain's CDR3 is CASSHPSGPRPTYEQYF. The CDR3 DNA reads TGCGCCAGCAGCCACCCCAGCGGCCCTCGCCCAACGTACGAGCAGTACTTC.

The chain combines TRBV12-3 or TRBV12-4 with TRBJ2-3; tentative D call: TRBD2 (5 bases). The V end was cut by 6 bases, the J end by 14 bases, with 15 bases between. The CDR3 covers 11 residues. CDR3 loop: CASRGAAPGYF. Here the CDR3 DNA reads TGTGCCAGCAGGGGAGCGGCTCCAGGGTATTTT.

The chain has TRBV28 and TRBJ2-7; 7 positions match TRBD2. Germline trimming cut 4 bases from V and 3 bases from J; bases unmatched to any gene: 6. The CDR3 extends over 14 amino acids. CDR1 is MDHEN and CDR2 is SYDVKM in the germline V gene. CDR3 sequence: CASSWATGGYEQYF. The DNA for the CDR3 is TGTGCCAGCAGTTGGGCCACGGGAGGCTACGAGCAGTACTTC.

The V gene is TRBV9, the J gene TRBJ1-1, with D possibly being TRBD1 (5 bases). The CDR3 loop spans 12 amino acids. Germline V gene data show CDR1 as SGDLS and CDR2 as YYNGEE. The germline V and J ends were trimmed by 0 bases and 7 bases, with 7 bases remaining between them. CDR3 DNA sequence: TGTGCCAGCAGCGTAGACGGACATGAAGCTTTCTTT. It is translated as CASSVDGHEAFF.

The chain employs TRBV28 and TRBJ2-2, with 8 bases fitting TRBD1. The junction had 8 bases not matched to a gene; V was cut back by 8 bases and J by 6 bases. Germline CDR1 is MDHEN and CDR2 is SYDVKM. This CDR3 spans 14 amino acids. Here the CDR3 reads CASRGQGTSGELFF. The CDR3 DNA sequence: TGTGCCAGCCGAGGACAGGGAACCTCCGGGGAGCTGTTTTTT.

This clone was recorded once. The V call is TRBV5-1, the J call TRBJ1-6; 7 bases are shared with TRBD1. Trimming took 0 bases from V and 14 from J; bases not matched to a gene: 11. The CDR3 is 15 residues long. Germline loops: CDR1 SGHRS, CDR2 YFSETQ. The CDR3 loop reads CASSLGHRQGMSLHF. CDR3 nucleotides: TGCGCCAGCAGCTTGGGCCATCGACAGGGTATGTCCCTCCACTTT.

The V call is TRBV9, the J call TRBJ2-7; D is unclear. V dropped 0 bases and J dropped 1 base, with 11 bases sitting between them. The CDR3 spans 15 residues. From germline, CDR1 is SGDLS and CDR2 YYNGEE. As DNA, the CDR3 is TGTGCCAGCAGCGTAGACACGGATCCTTCCTACGAGCAGTACTTC. Its translation is CASSVDTDPSYEQYF.